This T cell receptor beta chain stems from a study of T cells generated in artificial thymic organoids. Human HSPCs were combined with MS5 stroma expressing human DLL1. FACS-sorted CD34+CD3- hematopoietic stem and progenitor cells, with residual T cells removed, seeded the organoids. B27, FLT3L, IL-7 and ascorbic acid supplemented the serum-free organoid medium. Organoid and thymic CD3+TCRαβ+CD8 single positive cells were FACS sorted. Comments on this clonotype: The antigen remains undetermined.

The germline V gene encodes CDR1 ENHRY and CDR2 SYGVKD. The CDR3 length is 14 residues. With 3 bases clipped from V and 3 bases from J, the junction kept 5 bases outside the gene matches. Reverse primers in the TRAC or TRBC constant regions drove separate semi-nested PCRs for TCRalpha and TCRbeta. cDNA synthesis used about 3.5 to 550 ng of total RNA. TCRdb reprocessed the 5' RACE reads with MiXCR, giving one entry per CDR3 protein. The sample contains approximately 7,700 distinct CDR3 sequences, roughly a quarter of which appear only once. Findings and limits, study-wide: Organoid-derived CD8 single positive T cells showed physiological TCR clonotype diversity.

This TCR derives from a human donor who gave cord blood stem cells for thymic organoid culture, a cardiac surgery patient who gave postnatal thymus, or a blood donor (not recorded which). The V and J genes are TRBV10-3 and TRBJ2-7; 7 positions match TRBD1. Sequencing used naive CD8+ T cells grown in artificial thymic organoids from cord blood stem and progenitor cells. Subset here: CD3+TCRalphabeta+CD8SP T cells; for blood, CD45RO-CCR7+ naive CD8+ T cells. CDR3 in amino acids: CAISEWDSYYEQYF. CDR3 nucleotides: TGTGCCATCAGTGAATGGGACAGCTACTACGAGCAGTACTTC.